The clone carrying this T cell receptor beta chain was detected only a few times. Per the original methods: Amplification from reference gene primers served as the basis for estimated nucleated cell counts. Repertoires were generated with immunoSEQ multiplex PCR, while TCRdb's copy carries only in-frame clones and drops some. V, J and clone size are taken as reported in that table, and D and trimming were inferred from the DNA itself. Among roughly 81,000 clones listed, around 85% were seen once. The CDR3 runs to 13 residues. CDR1 and CDR2 from the germline V gene are MNHNY and SVGAGI (reference sequence). V was pared by 6 bases and J by 1 base, with 10 bases between. Seattle enrolled patients during active infection and tracked them longitudinally. This specimen belongs to a study of blood T cell repertoires in COVID-19. Study context: Nucleic acid was either cDNA or gDNA, and it came from T cells, B-cell-depleted T cells, or PBMCs.

This chain connects TRBV6-6 to TRBJ2-7, with D possibly matching TRBD1 (6 bases). The specimen was peripheral blood. This TCR came from a woman older than 75 with COVID-19, enrolled during active disease. CDR3 region: CASSHRVSYEQYF. The CDR3 region has the DNA TGTGCCAGCAGCCACAGGGTTTCCTACGAGCAGTACTTC.